This paragraph reports one T cell receptor (beta chain). RNA transcripts served as the template for amplifying TCR beta CDR3 regions. A first-round RT-PCR of the TCR CDR3 used the HTBI primer set. TCRdb analysed the multiplex PCR reads with MiXCR anew, one entry per CDR3 protein. The sample shows 280,000 or so distinct CDR3 sequences, roughly 15% of them seen only once. Blood sampling occurred at first hyperthyroidism diagnosis, ahead of any ophthalmopathy symptoms. This sample stems from a study of T cells in Graves' hyperthyroidism and ophthalmopathy. Trimming removed 7 bases at V and 1 base at J, with 11 bases between. CDR1 is SGHAT, CDR2 FQNNGV, per germline. CDR3 length: 14 residues.

Source material: blood. This TCR was recovered from a woman aged 45-65 years with Graves' hyperthyroidism that later progressed to Graves' ophthalmopathy. The chain links TRBV11-2 to TRBJ1-3; D remains ambiguous. This CDR3 reads CASTLVPSGNTIYF. The CDR3 coding sequence is TGTGCCAGCACTTTAGTACCATCTGGAAACACCATATATTTT. Based on the CDR3 plus reference TRBV11-2 and TRBJ1-3, the full variable domain is EAGVAQSPRYKIIEKRQSVAFWCNPISGHATLYWYQQILGQGPKLLIQFQNNGVVDDSQLPKDRFSAERLKGVDSTLKIQPAKLEDSAVYLCASTLVPSGNTIYFGEGSWLTVV.